The clone carrying this T cell receptor beta chain was counted a few times. What it recognizes is unknown. CDR1 is WSHSY and CDR2 is SAAADI in the germline V gene. The V and J ends lost 2 bases and 4 bases respectively, with 12 bases between them. This CDR3 is built from 15 residues. TCRdb passed the RT-PCR reads through MiXCR, listing each CDR3 protein once. Among roughly 760,000 distinct CDR3 sequences listed, 21% were seen once. These data come from a study of response to subunit inactivated influenza vaccine. Regarding the study as a whole: The authors put forward the suggestion that each seasonal influenza vaccination may bring in only a limited number of new T cells.

Specimen: PBMCs from blood, collected 5 to 6 days after vaccination. The V gene is TRBV10-2, the J gene TRBJ1-5; D unclear. This TCR derives from a man aged 45 to 65 who received an inactivated influenza vaccine. CDR3 sequence reads: CASSEQRVGNQPQHF. CDR3 nucleotide sequence: TGCGCCAGCAGTGAGCAAAGGGTTGGGAATCAGCCCCAGCATTTT.